This record looks at one T cell receptor beta chain sequence and its context. In this sample, this clone turned up a few times. No cognate antigen has been identified for it. Base quality data are lacking; no much larger clone is found one base away. CDR1 and CDR2 are drawn from the germline V gene (reference sequence): SEHNR, FQNEAQ. V is cut by 0 bases and J by 6 bases, and the space between the germline ends is 6 bases. CDR3 length: 12 amino acids, cysteine to phenylalanine. The only DNA kept is the CDR3, 36 bases in frame from the first base. Each collaborating institution followed its own protocols to collect whole blood in K2EDTA tubes. For TCRbeta analysis, collaborator samples were shipped as frozen whole blood, as isolated PBMCs, or as DNA extracted from either sample type. These data originate in a study of blood T cell repertoires in COVID-19 (dated by TCRdb to between 2020 and 2021). Concerning the study at large: Samples covering the acute and convalescent phases of COVID-19 were provided by collaborators in the United States, Italy and Spain. Samples were obtained from the ongoing ImmuneRACE study (first 160 participants) and from approximately 1,200 subjects provided by 6 global collaborators. Nearly every sample came with metadata listing a de-identified subject ID, COVID-19 status, age in years and sex. The dataset comprised deeply sampled blood TCRbeta repertoires from subjects exposed to, actively infected with, or recovered from COVID-19. HLA class I and class II types, where available, came from metadata supplied by the sample provider rather than from assay-based typing. The material from the prospective study consisted of cDNA or gDNA derived from T cells, B-cell-depleted T cells, or PBMCs. A freely available public database, intended as a resource for researchers studying the immune response to SARS-CoV-2, is where the repertoires were released.

Results and caveats for the whole study, not just this receptor: How much clinical and demographic metadata was included differed by source and by participant, and the metadata was provided uncurated.

The immunoSEQ Assay, a bias-controlled multiplex PCR, was used to amplify TCRbeta CDR3 regions from genomic DNA. The paper's processing steps were these. Within the assay, amplification of reference gene primers was used to estimate how many nucleated cells each sample contained. To quantify the absolute abundance of each unique TCRbeta CDR3 rearrangement, sequence reads were collapsed and filtered. For each sample, productive Simpson clonality was calculated by taking the square root of Simpson's diversity index across productive rearrangements. TCRdb mirrors the immuneACCESS table, restricted to in-frame sequences. Some clones are absent from its copies; in checked studies, under half trace to an unresolved V gene, and the reason for the others is unknown. V and J calls and clone size are given by that table; D and trimming were obtained from the DNA. The table for this sample lists about 70,000 clones; approximately 87% of them were counted only once. The top ten constitute around 5% of the sample.

The TCR comes from a man aged 45-65 years with active COVID-19. The V and J segments used are TRBV7-9 and TRBJ2-7; the D gene remains uncertain. The sequenced material came from peripheral blood. The nucleotide sequence is TGTGCCAGCAGCTTAGCGTCTCGCGAGCAGTACTTC. It codes for CASSLASREQYF.